Detailed here is one T cell receptor (beta chain). These data come from a study of blood T cell repertoires in COVID-19. Study-level background: The United States, Italy and Spain were the sources of the acute and convalescent COVID-19 samples. T cells, B-cell-depleted T cells, or PBMCs supplied cDNA or gDNA.

In the authors' methods: Nucleated cell counts were estimated from reference gene primer amplification. Repertoires were generated with immunoSEQ multiplex PCR, while TCRdb's copy carries only in-frame clones and drops some. V, J and clone size were drawn from that table, and D and trimming were deduced from the DNA. The sample includes about 170,000 clones, about 86% of them seen just once. This CDR3 spans 13 amino acids. V lost 3 bases and J lost 1, with 6 bases in between. CDR1 and CDR2 (germline): SGHVS, FQNEAQ. Material for sequencing was peripheral blood. This TCR was sampled from a man aged 18 to 29 with active or convalescent COVID-19. The chain is built from TRBV7-8 and TRBJ1-1; possibly TRBD1 for D (5 bases). DNA of the CDR3: TGTGCCAGCAGCTTGGACACGAACACTGAAGCTTTCTTT. Translating it yields CASSLDTNTEAFF.